This TCR beta chain was profiled in a study of T cells in tuberculosis. Time point reported: new active TB diagnosis, blood taken before or within 7 days of starting treatment. Clones were sequenced by immunoSEQ multiplex PCR, and TCRdb holds only the in-frame ones, with some missing. The data hold tens of thousands of clones, with about 95% observed a single time. Per the germline V gene, CDR1 is MGHRA and CDR2 is YSYEKL. Trimming left V 4 bases short and J 9 bases short, with 10 bases between. The CDR3 is made up of 12 amino acids. V is TRBV4-1 and J is TRBJ2-1, with D possibly being TRBD2 (5 bases). This specimen consisted of PBMCs, obtained at tuberculosis diagnosis. The TCR comes from an adult with tuberculosis. The CDR3, as DNA: TGCGCCAGCAGCCTCGCTAGCAGTGAGCAGTTCTTC. It specifies CASSLASSEQFF.